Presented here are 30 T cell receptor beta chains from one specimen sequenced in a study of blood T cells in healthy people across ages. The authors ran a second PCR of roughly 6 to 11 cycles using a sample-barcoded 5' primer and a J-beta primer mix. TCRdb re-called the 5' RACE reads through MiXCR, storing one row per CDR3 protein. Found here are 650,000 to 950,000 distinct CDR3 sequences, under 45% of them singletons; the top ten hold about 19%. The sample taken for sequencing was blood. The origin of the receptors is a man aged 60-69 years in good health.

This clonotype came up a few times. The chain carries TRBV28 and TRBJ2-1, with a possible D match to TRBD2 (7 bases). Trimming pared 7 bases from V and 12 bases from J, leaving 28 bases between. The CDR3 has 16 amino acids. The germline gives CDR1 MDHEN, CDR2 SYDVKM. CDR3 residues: CASNSPGGRPSVGQFF. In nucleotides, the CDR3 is TGTGCCAGCAATTCTCCCGGGGGGCGACCCTCGGTAGGGCAGTTCTTC.

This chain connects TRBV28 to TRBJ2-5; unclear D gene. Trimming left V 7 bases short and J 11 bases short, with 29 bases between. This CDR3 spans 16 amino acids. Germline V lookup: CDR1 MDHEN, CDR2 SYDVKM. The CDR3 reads CASTENLRWSKNEQYF. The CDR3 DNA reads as TGTGCCAGCACCGAAAACCTCCGCTGGTCTAAGAATGAGCAGTACTTC.

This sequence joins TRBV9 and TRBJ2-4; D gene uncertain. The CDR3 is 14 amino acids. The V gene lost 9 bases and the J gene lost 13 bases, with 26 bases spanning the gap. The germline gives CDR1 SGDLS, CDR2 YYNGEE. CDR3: CATLSRERVSEQYF. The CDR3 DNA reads TGTGCCACCCTGAGTCGTGAAAGGGTAAGTGAGCAGTACTTC.

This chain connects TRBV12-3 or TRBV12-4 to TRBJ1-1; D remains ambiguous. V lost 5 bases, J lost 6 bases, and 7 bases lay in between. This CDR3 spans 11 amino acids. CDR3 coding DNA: TGTGCCAGCAGTCGGGAGCCTGAAGCTTTCTTT. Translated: CASSREPEAFF.

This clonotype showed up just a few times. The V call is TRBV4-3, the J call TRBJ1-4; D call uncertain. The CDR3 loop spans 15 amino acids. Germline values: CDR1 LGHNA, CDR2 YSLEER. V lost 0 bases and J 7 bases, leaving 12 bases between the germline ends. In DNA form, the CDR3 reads TGCGCCAGCAGCCAAGATTTACTTCTAGGTGAAAAACTGTTTTTT. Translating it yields CASSQDLLLGEKLFF.

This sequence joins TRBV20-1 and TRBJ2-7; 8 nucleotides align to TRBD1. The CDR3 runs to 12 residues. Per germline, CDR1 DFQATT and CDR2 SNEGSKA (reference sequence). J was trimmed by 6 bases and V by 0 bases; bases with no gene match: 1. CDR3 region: CSAREDRAEQYF. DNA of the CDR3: TGCAGTGCTAGAGAGGACAGGGCCGAGCAGTACTTC.

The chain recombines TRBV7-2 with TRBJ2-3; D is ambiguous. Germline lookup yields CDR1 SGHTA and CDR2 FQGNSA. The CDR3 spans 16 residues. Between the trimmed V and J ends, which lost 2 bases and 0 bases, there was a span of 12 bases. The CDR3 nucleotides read TGTGCCAGCAGCTTACGGCTGCCCCCTAGCACAGATACGCAGTATTTT. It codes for CASSLRLPPSTDTQYF.

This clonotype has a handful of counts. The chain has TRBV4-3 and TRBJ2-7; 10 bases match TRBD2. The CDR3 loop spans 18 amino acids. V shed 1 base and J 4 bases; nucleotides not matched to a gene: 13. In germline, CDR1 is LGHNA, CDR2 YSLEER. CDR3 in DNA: TGCGCCAGCAGCCAAGCTTGGCTAGCGGGGGCTCGAGGGTACGAGCAGTACTTC. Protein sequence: CASSQAWLAGARGYEQYF.

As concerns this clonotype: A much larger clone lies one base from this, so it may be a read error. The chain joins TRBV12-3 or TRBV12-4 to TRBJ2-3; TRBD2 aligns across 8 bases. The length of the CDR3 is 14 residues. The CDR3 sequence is CASSFRAGADMQYF. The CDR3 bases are TGTGCCAGCAGTTTCAGAGCGGGGGCGGATATGCAGTATTTT.

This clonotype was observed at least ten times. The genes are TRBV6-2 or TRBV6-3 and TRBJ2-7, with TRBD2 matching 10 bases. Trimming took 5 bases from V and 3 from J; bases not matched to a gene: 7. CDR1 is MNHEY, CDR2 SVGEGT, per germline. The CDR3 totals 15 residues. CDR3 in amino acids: CASSPRLAGLYEQYF. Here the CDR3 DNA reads TGTGCCAGCAGTCCCCGACTAGCGGGTCTCTACGAGCAGTACTTC.

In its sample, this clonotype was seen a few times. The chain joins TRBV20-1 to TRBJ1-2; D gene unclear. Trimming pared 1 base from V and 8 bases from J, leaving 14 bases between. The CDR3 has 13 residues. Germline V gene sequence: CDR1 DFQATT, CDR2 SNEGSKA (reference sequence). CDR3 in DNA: TGCAGTGCTAGAGTCGACCCTGACGAAGGCTACACCTTC. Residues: CSARVDPDEGYTF.

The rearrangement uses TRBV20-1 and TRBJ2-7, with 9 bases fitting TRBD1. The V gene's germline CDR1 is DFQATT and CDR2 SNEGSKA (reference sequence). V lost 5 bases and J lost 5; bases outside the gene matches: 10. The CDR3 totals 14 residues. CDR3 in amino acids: CSADPGQGLDEQYF. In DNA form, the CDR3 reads TGCAGTGCTGACCCGGGACAGGGTCTGGACGAGCAGTACTTC.

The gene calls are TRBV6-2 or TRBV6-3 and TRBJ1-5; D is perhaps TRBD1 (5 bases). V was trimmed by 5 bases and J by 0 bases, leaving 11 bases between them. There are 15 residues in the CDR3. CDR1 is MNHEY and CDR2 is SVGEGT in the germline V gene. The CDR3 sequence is CASSPRQTSNQPQHF. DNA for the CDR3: TGTGCCAGCAGTCCGCGACAGACTAGCAATCAGCCCCAGCATTTT.

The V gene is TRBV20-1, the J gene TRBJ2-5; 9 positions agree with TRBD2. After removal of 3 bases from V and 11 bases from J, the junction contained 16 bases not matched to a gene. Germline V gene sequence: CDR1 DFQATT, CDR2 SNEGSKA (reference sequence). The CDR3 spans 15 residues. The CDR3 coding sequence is TGCAGTGCTAGGGACGCGGGGGGGCCTGCGGATGAGCAGTACTTC. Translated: CSARDAGGPADEQYF.

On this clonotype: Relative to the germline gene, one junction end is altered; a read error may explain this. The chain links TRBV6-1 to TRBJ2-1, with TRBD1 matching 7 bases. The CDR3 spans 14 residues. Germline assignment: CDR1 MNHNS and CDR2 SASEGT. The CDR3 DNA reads TGTGCCAGCTGCCCGCTACAGGGGTCGGCTGAGCGGTTCTTC. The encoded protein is CASCPLQGSAERFF.

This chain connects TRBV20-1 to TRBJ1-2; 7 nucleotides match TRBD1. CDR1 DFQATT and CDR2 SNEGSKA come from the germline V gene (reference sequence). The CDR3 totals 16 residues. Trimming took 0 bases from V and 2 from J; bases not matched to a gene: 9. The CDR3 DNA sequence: TGCAGTGCTAGAGATAAGGACAGGTTACTAAACTATGGCTACACCTTC. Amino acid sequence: CSARDKDRLLNYGYTF.

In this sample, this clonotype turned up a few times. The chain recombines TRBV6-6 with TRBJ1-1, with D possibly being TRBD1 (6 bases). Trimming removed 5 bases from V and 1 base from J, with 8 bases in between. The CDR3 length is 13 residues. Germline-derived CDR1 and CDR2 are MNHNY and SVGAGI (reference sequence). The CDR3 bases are TGTGCCAGCAGTCTCAGGGGGAACACTGAAGCTTTCTTT. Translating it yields CASSLRGNTEAFF.

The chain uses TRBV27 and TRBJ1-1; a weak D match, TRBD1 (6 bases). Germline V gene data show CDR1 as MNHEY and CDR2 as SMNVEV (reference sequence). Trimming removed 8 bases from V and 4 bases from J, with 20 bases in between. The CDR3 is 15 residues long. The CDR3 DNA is TGTGCCAGCCGGGGATCATGGCAGGGGTTCACTGAAGCTTTCTTT. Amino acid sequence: CASRGSWQGFTEAFF.

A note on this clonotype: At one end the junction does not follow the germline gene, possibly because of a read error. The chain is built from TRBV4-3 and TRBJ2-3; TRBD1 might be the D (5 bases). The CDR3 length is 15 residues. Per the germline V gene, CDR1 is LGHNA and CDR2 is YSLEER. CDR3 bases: TGCGCCAGCACCCAACAGGAAGGGGTCGCAGATACGCAGTATTTT. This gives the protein CASTQQEGVADTQYF.

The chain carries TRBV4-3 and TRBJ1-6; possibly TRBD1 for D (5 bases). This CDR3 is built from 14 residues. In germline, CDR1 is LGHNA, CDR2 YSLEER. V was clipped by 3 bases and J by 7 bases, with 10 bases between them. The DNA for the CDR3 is TGCGCCAGCAGCCAGGGACGGACAAATTCACCCCTCCACTTT. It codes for CASSQGRTNSPLHF.

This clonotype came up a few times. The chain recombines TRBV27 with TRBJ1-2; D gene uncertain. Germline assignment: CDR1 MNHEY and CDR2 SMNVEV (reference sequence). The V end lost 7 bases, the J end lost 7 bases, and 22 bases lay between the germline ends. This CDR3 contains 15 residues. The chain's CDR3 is CASKAAYSRFSGYTF. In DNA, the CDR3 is TGTGCCAGCAAGGCAGCGTACAGCCGATTTAGTGGCTACACCTTC.

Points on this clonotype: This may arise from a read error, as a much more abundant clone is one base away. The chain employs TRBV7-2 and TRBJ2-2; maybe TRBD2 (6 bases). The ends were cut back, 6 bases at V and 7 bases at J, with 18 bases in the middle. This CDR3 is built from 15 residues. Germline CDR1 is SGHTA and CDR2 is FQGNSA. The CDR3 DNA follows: TGTGCCAGCAGTTGGGACTCGACTGGAGGCGGGGAGCTGTTTTTT. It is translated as CASSWDSTGGGELFF.

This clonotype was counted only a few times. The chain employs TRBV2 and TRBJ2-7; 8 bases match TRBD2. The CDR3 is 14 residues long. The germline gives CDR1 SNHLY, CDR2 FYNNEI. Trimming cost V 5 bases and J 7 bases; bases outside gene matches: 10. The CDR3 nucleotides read TGTGCCAGCAGTTCCGGGACTAGAGGCGGAGAGCAGTACTTC. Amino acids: CASSSGTRGGEQYF.

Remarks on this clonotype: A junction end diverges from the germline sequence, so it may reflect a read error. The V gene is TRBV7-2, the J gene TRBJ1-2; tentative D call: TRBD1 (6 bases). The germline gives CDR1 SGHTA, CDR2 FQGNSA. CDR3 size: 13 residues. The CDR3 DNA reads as TGTGCCAGCAACTTAGGACAGCTCTATGGCTACACCTTC. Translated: CASNLGQLYGYTF.

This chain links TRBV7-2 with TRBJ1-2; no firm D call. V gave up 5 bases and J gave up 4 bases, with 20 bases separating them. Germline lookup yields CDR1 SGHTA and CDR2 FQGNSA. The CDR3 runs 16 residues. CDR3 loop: CASSPEEGTLSYGYTF. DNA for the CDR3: TGTGCCAGCAGCCCAGAGGAGGGTACACTAAGCTATGGCTACACCTTC.

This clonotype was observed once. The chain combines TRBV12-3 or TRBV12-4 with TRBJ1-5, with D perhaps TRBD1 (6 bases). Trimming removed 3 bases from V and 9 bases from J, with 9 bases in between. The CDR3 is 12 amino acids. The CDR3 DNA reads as TGTGCCAGCAGTTTTGGGGGCGGGCCCCAGCATTTT. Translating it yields CASSFGGGPQHF.

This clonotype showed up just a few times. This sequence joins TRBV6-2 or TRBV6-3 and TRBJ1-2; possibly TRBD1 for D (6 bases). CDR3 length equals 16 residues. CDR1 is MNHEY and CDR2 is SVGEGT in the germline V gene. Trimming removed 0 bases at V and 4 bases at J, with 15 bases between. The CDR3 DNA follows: TGTGCCAGCAGTTACTCCTCCGGGACATTGATCTATGGCTACACCTTC. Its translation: CASSYSSGTLIYGYTF.

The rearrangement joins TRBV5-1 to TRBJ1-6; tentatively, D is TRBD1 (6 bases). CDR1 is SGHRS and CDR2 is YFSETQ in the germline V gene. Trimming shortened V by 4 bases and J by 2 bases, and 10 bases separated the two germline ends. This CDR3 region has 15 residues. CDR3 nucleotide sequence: TGCGCCAGCAGCCCCGGACAGCCCTATAATTCACCCCTCCACTTT. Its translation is CASSPGQPYNSPLHF.

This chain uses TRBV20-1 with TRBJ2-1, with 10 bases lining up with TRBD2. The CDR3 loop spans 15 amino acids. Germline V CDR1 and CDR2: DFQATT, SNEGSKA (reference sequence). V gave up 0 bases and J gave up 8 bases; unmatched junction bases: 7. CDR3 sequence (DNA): TGCAGTGCTAGAGATCAAGCGGGGGGGCCTTATGAGCAGTTCTTC. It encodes CSARDQAGGPYEQFF.

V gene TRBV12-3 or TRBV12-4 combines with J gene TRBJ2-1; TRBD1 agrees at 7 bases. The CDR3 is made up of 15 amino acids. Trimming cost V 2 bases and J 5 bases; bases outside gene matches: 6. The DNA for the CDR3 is TGTGCCAGCAGTTTAACAGGGGCTAGTCACAATGAGCAGTTCTTC. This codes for CASSLTGASHNEQFF.